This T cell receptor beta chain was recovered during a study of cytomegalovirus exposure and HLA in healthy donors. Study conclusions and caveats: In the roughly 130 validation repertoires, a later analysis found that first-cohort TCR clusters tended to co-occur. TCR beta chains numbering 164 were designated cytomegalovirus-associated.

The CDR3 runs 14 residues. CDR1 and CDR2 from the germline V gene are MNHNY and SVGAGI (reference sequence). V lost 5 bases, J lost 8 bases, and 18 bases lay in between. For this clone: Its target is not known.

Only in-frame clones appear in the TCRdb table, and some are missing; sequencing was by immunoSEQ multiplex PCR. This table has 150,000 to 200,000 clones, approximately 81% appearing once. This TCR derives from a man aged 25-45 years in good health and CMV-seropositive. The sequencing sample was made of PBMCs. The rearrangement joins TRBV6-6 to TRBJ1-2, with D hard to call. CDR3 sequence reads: CASSRTSTSGGYTF. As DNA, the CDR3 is TGTGCCAGCAGTCGCACTTCGACCAGCGGAGGCTACACCTTC.